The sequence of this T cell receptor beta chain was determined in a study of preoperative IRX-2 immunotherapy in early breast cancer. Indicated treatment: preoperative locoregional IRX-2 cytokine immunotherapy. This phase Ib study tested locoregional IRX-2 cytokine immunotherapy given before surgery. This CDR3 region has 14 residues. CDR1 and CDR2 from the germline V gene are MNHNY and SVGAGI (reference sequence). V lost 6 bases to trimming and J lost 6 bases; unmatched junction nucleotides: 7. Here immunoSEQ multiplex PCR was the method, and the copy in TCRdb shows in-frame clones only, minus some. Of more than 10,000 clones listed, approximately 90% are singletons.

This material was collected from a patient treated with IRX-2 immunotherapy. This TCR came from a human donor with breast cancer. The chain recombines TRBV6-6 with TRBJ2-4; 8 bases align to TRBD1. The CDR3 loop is CASSSQGGGNIQYF. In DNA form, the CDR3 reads TGTGCCAGCAGCTCACAGGGGGGCGGAAACATTCAGTACTTC.